This T cell receptor beta chain was found in a study of cytomegalovirus exposure and HLA in healthy donors. Whole-study results and caveats: A later analysis reportedly found that, within productive TCRs, an Asian-associated ancestry cluster had fewer N-insertions than the mean observed across the 666 donors. Sequence variants that were highly shared formed a cluster that was likely a sequencing artifact.

V was trimmed by 7 bases and J by 4 bases, leaving 21 bases between them. Per germline, CDR1 MNHEY and CDR2 SMNVEV (reference sequence). The length of the CDR3 is 16 residues. A note on this clone: Antigen specificity is unknown.

13 Jbeta primers and 60 Vbeta primers were used for the PCR. The repertoire was sequenced with immunoSEQ multiplex PCR; TCRdb's copy has only in-frame clones and lacks some. The table records about 200,000 clones, about 86% of them present only once. The chain combines TRBV27 with TRBJ2-3, with a weak D call TRBD1 (6 bases). Sequencing was done on a sample of PBMCs. This clonotype was sampled from a woman aged 30 to 39 in good health and CMV-seronegative. Written as DNA, the CDR3 is TGTGCCAGCAAGTCCGTGGGGGCTTCGGTTTCAGATACGCAGTATTTT. Translating it yields CASKSVGASVSDTQYF.